A selection of T cell receptor beta chains follows, all from one sample in a study of tumor-infiltrating lymphocytes in primary liver carcinoma. TCRdb reprocessed the multiplex PCR reads via MiXCR and lists one record per CDR3 protein. In the table there are about 330,000 distinct CDR3 sequences, roughly two thirds of which are singletons. The specimen sequenced was peripheral blood. The receptors derive from a man aged 35 to 55 with primary liver carcinoma and hepatitis B virus infection. CDR3s include the opening cysteine and the closing phenylalanine or tryptophan. A D gene is named only where the DNA matches it firmly. Clone size appears in some rows only: once, few, many, or a class for an expanded clone.

size | D | J | V | DNA | CDR3
NA | NA | TRBJ2-2 | TRBV5-1 | TGCGCCAACAGCTTTAGGGAGGACACCGGGGAGCTGTTTTTT | CANSFREDTGELFF
NA | NA | TRBJ1-2 | TRBV5-1 | TGCGCCAGCAGTCTGGGGCGCGGGGGCTATGGCTACACCTTC | CASSLGRGGYGYTF
NA | TRBD1 | TRBJ2-2 | TRBV11-2 | TGTGCCAGCAGCTTACTAGTAGGGACAGATTCCACCGGGGAGCTGTTTTTT | CASSLLVGTDSTGELFF
many | TRBD1 | TRBJ1-1 | TRBV12-3/TRBV12-4 | TGTGCCAGCAGTTTTCCCCCTCGGCAGGGGGCTAAGGCTGAAGCTTTCTTT | CASSFPPRQGAKAEAFF
NA | TRBD2 | TRBJ2-1 | TRBV7-8 | TGTGCCGGCAGCTTAGGGCGGGAGTACAATGAGCAGTTCTTC | CAGSLGREYNEQFF
once | NA | TRBJ2-5 | TRBV21-1 | TGTGCCAGCAGCAAATTGGACAGGGGGGAGGATATGGAGACCCAGTACTTC | CASSKLDRGEDMETQYF
few | NA | TRBJ2-3 | TRBV11-1 | TGTGCCAGCAGCCTAGAGGGATACACAGATACGCAGTATTTT | CASSLEGYTDTQYF
NA | TRBD2 | TRBJ2-1 | TRBV6-5 | TGTGCCAGCAGTTACTCGGTGACGGGACTACCGGGAGCTCCTTCCTACAATGAGCAGTTCTTC | CASSYSVTGLPGAPSYNEQFF
NA | TRBD1 | TRBJ2-1 | TRBV6-5 | TGTGCCAGCAGTTTGTCCCACAGGGGACAGGTTAATGAGCAGTTCTTC | CASSLSHRGQVNEQFF
few | NA | TRBJ1-5 | TRBV12-3/TRBV12-4 | TGTGCCAGCAGTTTTGGAGGACAGCCCCAGCATTTT | CASSFGGQPQHF
NA | TRBD1 | TRBJ2-1 | TRBV29-1 | TGCAGCGTTGAAAAACAGGGGGATAATGATCAGTTCTTT | CSVEKQGDNDQFF
NA | NA | TRBJ1-2 | TRBV13 | TGTGCCAGCAGCTTAGGCCGGGGCAGGATTGGGATTAACTATGGCTACACCTTC | CASSLGRGRIGINYGYTF
once | NA | TRBJ1-1 | TRBV11-1 | TGTGCCAGCAACTTCTCGCAGAACACTGAAGCTTTCTTT | CASNFSQNTEAFF
many | TRBD1 | TRBJ2-1 | TRBV6-5 | TGTGCCAGCAGTTACTCGACCGGGACAGGGGTCGATGAGCAGTTCTTC | CASSYSTGTGVDEQFF
many | NA | TRBJ2-7 | TRBV13 | TGTGCCAGCAGCTCCAGGACCGCTGCCATCTACGAGCAGTACTTC | CASSSRTAAIYEQYF
many | NA | TRBJ2-7 | TRBV29-1 | TGCAGCGTTTGGGATCGTGGCCTCTACGAGCAGTACTTC | CSVWDRGLYEQYF
few | NA | TRBJ1-1 | TRBV5-6 | TGTGCCAGCAGCTTGGCCGGGGGGCAGAGGAACACTGAAGCTTTCTTT | CASSLAGGQRNTEAFF
NA | NA | TRBJ2-7 | TRBV6-1 | TGTGCCAGCAGTGTTCAGGGATTCCTCTACGGGCAGTACTTC | CASSVQGFLYGQYF
once | NA | TRBJ2-6 | TRBV12-3/TRBV12-4 | TGTGCCAGCAGTATCGACAACTCTGGGGCCAACGTCATGACTTTC | CASSIDNSGANVMTF
NA | NA | TRBJ1-6 | TRBV5-4 | TGTGCCAGCAGCTCGGGGAGAATAGGGTCTAATTCACCCCTCCACTTT | CASSSGRIGSNSPLHF
once | TRBD2 | TRBJ2-3 | TRBV11-2 | TGTGCCAGCAACTCCCCGCGACTAGCGACCAACACAGATACGCAGTATTTT | CASNSPRLATNTDTQYF
NA | TRBD1 | TRBJ2-2 | TRBV6-6 | TGTGCCAGCACGACAGGGAACATCGGGGAGTTGTTTTTT | CASTTGNIGELFF
few | NA | TRBJ1-4 | TRBV5-1 | TGCGCCAGCAGCTTGGAGACGAATGAAAAACTGTTTTTT | CASSLETNEKLFF
NA | NA | TRBJ1-3 | TRBV6-6 | TGTGCCAGCAGTTACGGGGACTCTGGAAACACCATATATTTT | CASSYGDSGNTIYF
NA | TRBD2 | TRBJ2-1 | TRBV7-9 | TGTGCCAGCAGCCCCCTAGCGGGACCCATGGGTGAGCAGTTCTTC | CASSPLAGPMGEQFF
many | TRBD1 | TRBJ2-1 | TRBV6-6 | TGTGCCAGCGGCGGACAGGGGGGTAATAATGAGCAGTTCTTC | CASGGQGGNNEQFF
NA | NA | TRBJ1-1 | TRBV29-1 | TGCAGCGTCCCGTTGGGACGCATGAACACTGAAGCTTTCTTT | CSVPLGRMNTEAFF
few | NA | TRBJ2-2 | TRBV7-8 | TGTGCCAGCAGCCCCGACGTGGGGCCTCCCGGGGAGCTGTTTTTT | CASSPDVGPPGELFF
NA | NA | TRBJ2-7 | TRBV10-2 | TGCACCAGCAGTGAGAGGGGGGGGCTCAACGAGCAGTACTTC | CTSSERGGLNEQYF
NA | NA | TRBJ2-7 | TRBV10-2 | TGCGCCAGCAGTGACTCCCAGGGAGTGGGCGCCCGGGTCTACGAGCAGTACTTC | CASSDSQGVGARVYEQYF
NA | TRBD1 | TRBJ1-1 | TRBV4-1 | TGCGCCAGCAGCCACCCCCAGGGGGATTCTGTGAGGGCTGAAGTTTTCTTT | CASSHPQGDSVRAEVFF
NA | TRBD1 | TRBJ2-7 | TRBV5-1 | TGCGCCAGCAGTTTGGGGGGACAGGCAACCTACGAGCAGTGCTTC | CASSLGGQATYEQCF
NA | NA | TRBJ1-2 | TRBV11-2 | TGTGCCAGCAGCCTAGGAAATGCAGGGAATGGCTACAACTTC | CASSLGNAGNGYNF
few | TRBD1 | TRBJ1-5 | TRBV19 | TGTGCCAGTAGCGAAACAGGGGGTAATCAGCCCCAGCATTTT | CASSETGGNQPQHF
once | NA | TRBJ2-1 | TRBV12-5 | TGTGCTGTTGGTTTGACTAGGGGCTACAATGAGCAGTTCTTC | CAVGLTRGYNEQFF
NA | NA | TRBJ1-1 | TRBV6-1 | TGTGCCAGCAGTGAAGCGCTTCGGGGGGGTCAGGGGCGCGGGGTGAACACTGAAGCTTTCTTT | CASSEALRGGQGRGVNTEAFF
NA | NA | TRBJ1-5 | TRBV7-9 | TGTGCCAGCAGCAAACAGGGTATCAGTCAGCCCCAGCATTTT | CASSKQGISQPQHF
NA | NA | TRBJ2-1 | TRBV6-5 | TGTGCCAGCAGTTACCAAGCAGGAGCCTACAATGAGCAGTTCTTC | CASSYQAGAYNEQFF
NA | NA | TRBJ2-7 | TRBV11-2 | TGTGCCAACAGTTTTGCAGGGGTTGGCGTGCAGTACTTC | CANSFAGVGVQYF
few | TRBD2 | TRBJ2-7 | TRBV5-6 | TGTGCCAGCAGCTTGGAACTAGCGGGAGCTTACGAGCAGTACTTC | CASSLELAGAYEQYF
many | TRBD2 | TRBJ2-2 | TRBV12-3/TRBV12-4 | TGTGCCAGCAACCCCCTAGCGGGAGTAACCGGGGAGCTGTTTTTT | CASNPLAGVTGELFF
NA | NA | TRBJ1-1 | TRBV28 | TGTGCCAGTTCTACAGGGAGCGAAGCTTTCTTT | CASSTGSEAFF
once | NA | TRBJ2-1 | TRBV11-2 | TGTGCCAGCAGGTTGGAAGGGGGCGGACTCCGGGAGACCCAGTTCTTC | CASRLEGGGLRETQFF
NA | TRBD1 | TRBJ2-7 | TRBV2 | TGTCCCAGCAGACTTAGACAGGGGGCCTACGAGCAGTACTTC | CPSRLRQGAYEQYF